A selection of T cell receptor beta chains follows, all from one sample in a study of blood T cell repertoires in COVID-19. The data were produced by immunoSEQ multiplex PCR, yet TCRdb's version contains in-frame clones alone and is incomplete. The table shows 250,000 or so clones, with more than 85% occurring only once. Material for sequencing was PBMCs or T cells enriched from blood (not recorded which). These receptor sequences come from a man in his forties or fifties who had been exposed to COVID-19. Both conserved end residues are part of each CDR3. A D gene is named only where the DNA matches it firmly. Size is omitted from some rows. Given values are once, few, many or a class for expanded clones.

>TRBV27|-|-|TRBJ2-1
TGTGCCAGCAGTCCGCACCCCAGCCAGGTTGAGCAGTTCTTC
CASSPHPSQVEQFF
>TRBV5-1|-|TRBD1|TRBJ2-2
TGCGCCAGCAGCCCCGGGACAGGGAACACCGGGGAGCTGTTTTTT
CASSPGTGNTGELFF
>TRBV9|-|-|TRBJ2-7
TGTGCCAGCAGCTTCCGGGACTCGCAAAACGAGCAGTACTTC
CASSFRDSQNEQYF
>TRBV28|once|-|TRBJ1-3
TGTGCCAGTTGGACAGCGTCGCTCTCTGGAAACACCATATATTTT
CASWTASLSGNTIYF
>TRBV5-1|-|-|TRBJ2-1
TGCGCCAGCAGCAGGGGGAGTTCTAGCTCCTACAATGAGCAGTTCTTC
CASSRGSSSSYNEQFF
>TRBV28|-|TRBD2|TRBJ2-7
TGTGCCAGCAGTTTAAGCCTAGGGACTAGCGGGAGTTTTGAGCAGTACTTC
CASSLSLGTSGSFEQYF
>TRBV10-3|-|TRBD2|TRBJ2-1
TGTGCCATCAGTGATCTTCTTAGCGGGAGGTCCTACAATGAGCAGTTCTTC
CAISDLLSGRSYNEQFF
>TRBV11-1|-|-|TRBJ2-7
TGTGCCAGCAGCTTCGGCGGAACCTACGAGCAGTACTTC
CASSFGGTYEQYF
>TRBV19|-|TRBD2|TRBJ2-1
TGTGCCAGTAGTCTGGGACTAGCGTATTATGAGCAGTTCTTC
CASSLGLAYYEQFF
>TRBV11-3|-|TRBD2|TRBJ2-3
TGTGCCAGCAGTCCAACCCGGACTAGCGGCGCTAGCACAGATACGCAGTATTTT
CASSPTRTSGASTDTQYF